These 12 T cell receptor beta chains were sequenced from one sample in a study of blood T cells in healthy people across ages. A sample-barcoded 5' primer and a J-beta primer mix were used in a second PCR of roughly 6 to 12 cycles. TCRdb re-derived calls from the 5' RACE reads in MiXCR, one entry per CDR3 protein. The sample carries fewer than 950,000 distinct CDR3 sequences, around 34% recorded once. The sequencing sample was made of blood. Receptors were obtained from a man between 18 and 29 years old in good health.

The chain joins TRBV4-3 to TRBJ2-1; TRBD2 agrees at 7 bases. V shed 5 bases and J 9 bases; nucleotides not matched to a gene: 7. This CDR3 is built from 13 residues. Germline CDR1 and CDR2: LGHNA and YSLEER. The CDR3 region has the DNA TGCGCCAGCAGCTACGGGGGGAGAGGTGAGCAGTTCTTC. Amino acid sequence: CASSYGGRGEQFF.

This clonotype turned up a few times. CDR3 coding DNA: TGCGCCAGCGAAGACTTAGGGGGAGGCACTGAAGCTTTCTTT. Its protein product is CASEDLGGGTEAFF. This sequence joins TRBV5-1 and TRBJ1-1; D perhaps matches TRBD1 (6 bases). CDR3 length: 14 amino acids. CDR1 and CDR2 from the germline V gene are SGHRS and YFSETQ. Trimming took 7 bases from V and 4 from J, leaving 17 bases between them.

V usage is TRBV29-1 and J usage is TRBJ1-1, with 7 positions matching TRBD1. This CDR3 is built from 13 residues. Per the germline V gene, CDR1 is SQVTM and CDR2 is ANQGSEA. As DNA, the CDR3 is TGCATCGAAGTAGGGGGCGGGAACACTGAAGCTTTCTTT. Amino acids: CIEVGGGNTEAFF.

This clonotype came up a few times. Here the CDR3 reads CAISESHSNQPQHF. DNA of the CDR3: TGTGCCATCAGTGAGTCACATAGCAATCAGCCCCAGCATTTT. The chain employs TRBV10-3 and TRBJ1-5; D remains unclear. V was clipped by 0 bases and J by 0 bases, with 3 bases between them. This CDR3 is 14 amino acids long. In germline, CDR1 is ENHRY, CDR2 SYGVKD.

On this clonotype: Its ends do not fully match the called genes, so a read error is possible. The chain employs TRBV6-1 and TRBJ2-4, with TRBD1 matching over 10 bases. Judging by the DNA end, TRBJ2-5 fits better; the J call may be wrong. The germline gives CDR1 MNHNS, CDR2 SASEGT. This CDR3 has 14 amino acids. The CDR3 spells CTSSRDRGEGTQYF. The CDR3 DNA sequence: TGTACCAGCAGTCGGGACAGGGGAGAAGGGACCCAGTACTTC.

This clonotype has only a few counts. The V call is TRBV11-2, the J call TRBJ2-5; D is possibly TRBD2 (6 bases). Trimming took off 8 bases at V and 2 bases at J, with 12 bases between the two ends. CDR3 size: 13 residues. Germline CDR1 reads SGHAT; CDR2 reads FQNNGV. CDR3 region: CASFGGRQETQYF. CDR3 DNA sequence: TGTGCCAGCTTTGGTGGGAGGCAAGAGACCCAGTACTTC.

This clonotype was seen more than once but under ten times. V and J are TRBV7-2 and TRBJ2-1; 9 bases line up with TRBD2. In germline, CDR1 is SGHTA, CDR2 FQGNSA. Trimming took 1 base from V and 5 from J; bases not matched to a gene: 6. This CDR3 comprises 16 residues. DNA for the CDR3: TGTGCCAGCAGCTTAGTTTCTAGCGGGGCACACAATGAGCAGTTCTTC. Amino acids: CASSLVSSGAHNEQFF.

A few counts support this clonotype. V is TRBV10-3 and J is TRBJ2-5; 9 nucleotides line up with TRBD2. CDR1 is ENHRY and CDR2 is SYGVKD in the germline V gene. The V and J ends lost 6 bases and 3 bases, in that order; junction bases with no gene match: 5. CDR3 size: 14 residues. The CDR3 DNA reads as TGTGCCATCAGCCGGGCTAGCGGGGAAGAGACCCAGTACTTC. Its translation: CAISRASGEETQYF.

The CDR3 DNA is TGTGCCAGCAGTCCCCCCCGCCGAGATGGCTACACCTTC. It yields the protein CASSPPRRDGYTF. The chain joins TRBV12-3 or TRBV12-4 to TRBJ1-2; no reliable D call. The V end lost 5 bases, the J end lost 6 bases, and 13 bases lay between the germline ends. This CDR3 region has 13 residues.

The J gene is TRBJ2-3, the V gene TRBV19, with 8 bases identical to TRBD2. With V trimmed by 2 bases and J by 9 bases, 13 bases remained unmatched. CDR3 length: 16 residues. The germline V gene has CDR1 LNHDA and CDR2 SQIVND (reference sequence). In nucleotides, the CDR3 is TGTGCCAGTAGTATACAATACGGCGGGGGGCAAACCACGCAGTATTTT. Encoded protein: CASSIQYGGGQTTQYF.

This clonotype was picked up many times. This chain connects TRBV20-1 to TRBJ2-5; possibly TRBD2 for D (6 bases). CDR1 and CDR2 from the germline V gene are DFQATT and SNEGSKA (reference sequence). CDR3 length equals 11 residues. Trimming cost V 5 bases and J 11 bases, with 15 bases left between them. Here the CDR3 DNA reads TGCAGTGCTCGACTAGTGTCGGAGCAGTACTTC. Its protein is CSARLVSEQYF.

J is TRBJ2-7 and V is TRBV10-3; D might be TRBD1 (5 bases). Germline CDR1 reads ENHRY; CDR2 reads SYGVKD. CDR3 length: 12 amino acids. The V end was cut by 7 bases, the J end by 3 bases, with 10 bases between. CDR3 nucleotides: TGTGCCATCATTCAAAGGGGCTACGAGCAGTACTTC. Translating it yields CAIIQRGYEQYF.